This TCR beta chain was identified in a study of cytomegalovirus exposure and HLA in healthy donors. Study results and limitations: Specificity of a few CMV-associated chains for CMV antigens was verified in vitro. Per a later analysis, HLA-associated TCR beta chains showed more clonal expansion than other, equally common TCR beta chains.

The CDR3 extends over 13 amino acids. Germline loops: CDR1 MDHEN, CDR2 SYDVKM. Trimming left V 9 bases short and J 8 bases short, with 19 bases between. In regard to this clone: The target antigen is unknown.

PCR employed 60 Vbeta and 13 Jbeta primers. Only in-frame clones appear in the TCRdb table, and some are missing; sequencing was by immunoSEQ multiplex PCR. The sample lists some 190,000 clones; roughly three quarters were seen once. The sequence was collected from a woman aged 50 to 60 in good health and CMV-seronegative. The chain recombines TRBV28 with TRBJ1-2; D perhaps matches TRBD1 (6 bases). Sequenced material: PBMCs. The CDR3 spells CASIGGRGFGYTF. CDR3 DNA sequence: TGTGCCAGTATTGGAGGGAGGGGGTTCGGCTACACCTTC.